The source of this TCR beta chain is a study of CD8 T cells in ankylosing spondylitis. This clonotype was counted between two and nine times. A single record per CDR3 protein comes from TCRdb applying MiXCR to the 5' RACE reads. The table has roughly 250,000 distinct CDR3 sequences, over 8.5% seen once. After removal of 2 bases from V and 5 bases from J, the junction contained 8 bases not matched to a gene. The CDR3 covers 15 residues. Germline CDR1 and CDR2: DFQATT and SNEGSKA (reference sequence). The TCR comes from a male donor with ankylosing spondylitis or in good health (not recorded which). Sequencing used blood, either unsorted or a sorted T cell fraction (not recorded which). The chain couples TRBV20-1 to TRBJ2-5; 10 bases map to TRBD2. DNA of the CDR3: TGCAGTGCTAGACGGCTAGCGGGGGACCTGGAGACCCAGTACTTC. Amino acids: CSARRLAGDLETQYF.